The source of this T cell receptor beta chain is a study of graft-versus-host responses after intestinal transplantation. Study at large: All recipients were given anti-thymocyte globulin induction, and tacrolimus and steroids were then administered for roughly three years.

Trimming removed 4 bases at V and 5 bases at J, with 11 bases between. The CDR3 length is 13 residues. The germline V gene encodes CDR1 SQVTM and CDR2 ANQGSEA. Method: immunoSEQ multiplex PCR; TCRdb's copy keeps in-frame clones and lacks some. The repertoire holds 75,000 to 95,000 clones, with more than 85% as singletons. Points on this clone: No antigen is known for it.

The chain couples TRBV29-1 to TRBJ1-4; D unresolved. This receptor was identified in a human donor who was the organ donor for an intestinal transplant. Material: unstimulated CD4+ T cells sorted from spleen or lymph node cells, obtained before transplant. The CDR3 protein is CSVVVRLNEKLFF. The CDR3 DNA is TGCAGCGTTGTAGTCAGGTTGAATGAAAAACTGTTTTTT.